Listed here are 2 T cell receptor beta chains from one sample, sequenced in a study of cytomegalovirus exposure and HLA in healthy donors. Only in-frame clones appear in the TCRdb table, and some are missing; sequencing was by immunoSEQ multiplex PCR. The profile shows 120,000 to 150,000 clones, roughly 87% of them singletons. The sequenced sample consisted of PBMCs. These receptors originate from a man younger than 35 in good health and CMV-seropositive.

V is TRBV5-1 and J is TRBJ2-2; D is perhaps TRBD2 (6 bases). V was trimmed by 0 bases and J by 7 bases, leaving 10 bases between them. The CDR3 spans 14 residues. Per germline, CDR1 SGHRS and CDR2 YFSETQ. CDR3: CASSLAGGVGELFF. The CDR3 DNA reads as TGCGCCAGCAGCTTGGCCGGAGGGGTCGGGGAGCTGTTTTTT.

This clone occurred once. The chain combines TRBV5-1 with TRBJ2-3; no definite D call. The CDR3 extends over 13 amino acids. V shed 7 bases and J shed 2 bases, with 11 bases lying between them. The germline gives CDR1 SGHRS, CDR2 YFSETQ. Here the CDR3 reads CASSPLNTDTQYF. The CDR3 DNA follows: TGCGCCAGCTCCCCCCTAAACACAGATACGCAGTATTTT.